This T cell receptor beta chain is drawn from a study of somatic mutations in cytotoxic T cells in rheumatoid arthritis. With 4 bases removed from V and 3 bases from J, the gap between germline ends came to 22 bases. This CDR3 comprises 16 residues. Germline CDR1 reads GTSNPN; CDR2 reads SVGIG (reference sequence). With respect to this clone: The antigen is unknown. This specimen includes other DNA sequences encoding the same CDR3.

Study outcomes and limitations: Clonality of CD8+ cells rose with age in rheumatoid arthritis patients but not healthy controls. Measured CD8+ T-cell clonality, a value compared between rheumatoid arthritis patients and age-matched healthy controls, did not differ significantly.

Generated by immunoSEQ multiplex PCR, the TCRdb table keeps only in-frame clones and is missing some. The table lists approximately 14,000 clones, just under 75% of them singletons. The receptor was derived from an adult with rheumatoid arthritis. Material: CD8+ T cells sorted from blood. The gene calls are TRBV30 and TRBJ2-7, with D possibly called TRBD1 or TRBD2 (5 bases each). The CDR3 region is CAWKGYSGGIYYEQYF. The CDR3 DNA sequence: TGTGCCTGGAAAGGCTATAGTGGGGGAATCTACTACGAGCAGTACTTC.